The subject of this entry is one T cell receptor (beta chain). The target of this receptor is not known. No clone much larger than this one lies a single base away; base qualities are absent. This specimen belongs to a study of CD8+ T cells in alopecia areata (dated by TCRdb to between 2017 and 2018). With respect to the entire study: The treated patients, all with moderate-to-severe alopecia areata, were enrolled in an open-label pilot trial of oral tofacitinib given at 5 to 10 mg twice daily. Patients on tofacitinib were biopsied at baseline and after 4 and 24 weeks of treatment, and several of the patients also had a later scalp biopsy. Clonality in the scalp was compared among normal scalp (n=4), patchy alopecia areata scalp (n=8), and alopecia totalis/universalis scalp (n=8). Human TCRbeta sequencing covered scalp tissue and sorted CD4+ and CD8+ peripheral blood T cells from patchy and totalis/universalis alopecia areata patients and healthy controls. TCRbeta CDR3 regions were amplified by immunoSEQ multiplex PCR using 35 Vbeta forward and 13 Jbeta reverse primers. RNA was obtained with the PAXgene miRNA kit for fixed scalp, the miRNeasy kit for PBMCs, and the RNeasy kit for mouse skin. Patients received tofacitinib for 6 to 18 months and were then followed off drug for 6 months to check for delayed response and recurrence. To study T cell clonal expansion in alopecia areata, the researchers applied high-throughput TCRbeta sequencing to both the C3H/HeJ mouse model and human patients. Paper-wide results and their limitations: Resident alphabeta T cells in normal human skin are also sequenced, complicating scalp TCR repertoire analysis, unlike mouse skin dominated by gammadelta T cells. Shared TCR sequences between patients were less evident than in mice, which may be partly attributable to HLA diversity in the patient population. Compared with normal scalp, lesional scalp, particularly in alopecia totalis/universalis, had higher clonality and more expanded CD8+ clones, which suggests antigenic drive.

Its CDR3 holds 14 amino acids, cysteine through phenylalanine. Just the 42-base CDR3 DNA is kept, in frame starting at base 1. For CDR1 and CDR2, the germline V gene lists SQVTM and ANQGSEA. V and J lose 4 bases and 7 bases, and a span of 16 bases separates them. Lesional scalp punch biopsies and peripheral blood were collected from alopecia areata patients. After PBMCs were isolated by density centrifugation and stained for CD3, CD4 and CD8, a FACSAria was used to sort CD4+ and CD8+ T cells. The method was the immunoSEQ multiplex PCR assay. RNA was extracted from all samples and reverse transcribed into cDNA, which served as template for TCR sequencing. SuperScript III was used to make first-strand cDNA, primed with a 2:1 mix of oligo-dT and random hexamers. A synthetic immune receptor repertoire was used to measure amplification bias, and any remaining bias was corrected computationally. Per the authors' processing: Raw reads were preprocessed to remove errors, and CDR3 was defined by IMGT conventions from the conserved cysteine to phenylalanine. Clonality was computed by normalizing Shannon entropy by log2 of the number of productive unique TCRs and subtracting the result from 1. CD4 or CD8 identity of scalp clones was inferred by cross-referencing scalp TCRbeta sequences with sorted blood CD4 and CD8 repertoires. Entries here come from immuneACCESS through TCRdb and include only in-frame sequences with V and J called. Some clones fail to appear in such tables; in the studies checked, an unresolved V gene covers under half of the shortfall, and the cause of the remainder is unknown. V, J and clone size are taken as reported in that table, and D and trimming were inferred from the DNA itself. This sample holds around 160,000 clones; approximately 50% were observed only once. Of the sample, about 6.8% is held by the ten largest clones.

The rearranged segments are TRBV29-1 and TRBJ1-4; the D gene is perhaps TRBD1, on 5 matching bases. Material for sequencing was CD4+ T cells sorted from blood. The receptor was derived from a human donor with alopecia areata. The CDR3 region reads CSVARGAGPEKLFF. The nucleotides read TGCAGCGTTGCCCGCGGGGCCGGGCCTGAAAAACTGTTTTTT.